These 18 T cell receptor beta chains were sequenced from one sample in a study of blood T cell repertoires in COVID-19. The repertoire was sequenced with immunoSEQ multiplex PCR; TCRdb's copy has only in-frame clones and lacks some. The table includes approximately 230,000 clones, roughly 85% detected once. The sequenced sample was peripheral blood. These receptors all stem from a man aged 25-40 years who had recovered from COVID-19.

J is TRBJ2-7 and V is TRBV4-3; TRBD1 is a possible D gene (6 bases). The CDR3 spans 14 residues. Germline CDR1 and CDR2: LGHNA and YSLEER. Trimming left V 4 bases short and J 2 bases short, with 12 bases between. CDR3 DNA sequence: TGCGCCAGCAGCCGTGCGGACAGCCCCTACGAGCAGTACTTC. Protein sequence: CASSRADSPYEQYF.

Details on this clone: One end of the junction fails to match germline, which may point to a read error. The chain has TRBV3-1 (or the pseudogene TRBV3-2) and TRBJ1-5; D remains unclear. The germline V gene encodes CDR1 LGHDT and CDR2 YNNKEL (reference sequence). The CDR3 extends over 14 amino acids. DNA for the CDR3: TGTGCCAGCAGCCAAGATTCGGTGAATCGGCCCCAGCATTTT. Translation: CASSQDSVNRPQHF.

This clone was counted once. The chain employs TRBV6-2 or TRBV6-3 and TRBJ2-7; possible D gene TRBD2, 5 bases. Trimming removed 2 bases at V and 3 bases at J, with 17 bases between. The germline CDR1 and CDR2 sequences are MNHEY and SVGEGT. This CDR3 is 16 amino acids long. CDR3 DNA: TGTGCCAGCAGTTACCCGAGGCGGGTCGCCCACTACGAGCAGTACTTC. Amino acids: CASSYPRRVAHYEQYF.

The rearrangement links TRBV12-3 or TRBV12-4 to TRBJ1-1, with TRBD1 matching 7 bases. Losses at the gene ends were 7 bases for V and 5 bases for J; bases not matched to a gene: 7. The CDR3 extends over 13 amino acids. The CDR3 bases are TGTGCCAGCATCCAAGGGGGCCGAACTGAAGCTTTCTTT. The encoded protein is CASIQGGRTEAFF.

This chain connects TRBV20-1 to TRBJ2-1, with D unresolved. The CDR3 contains 12 residues. Germline loops: CDR1 DFQATT, CDR2 SNEGSKA (reference sequence). Trimming took 3 bases from V and 1 from J, leaving 4 bases between them. The CDR3 nucleotides read TGCAGTGCTAGTTCGTCCTACAATGAGCAGTTCTTC. Residues: CSASSSYNEQFF.

The chain couples TRBV12-3 or TRBV12-4 to TRBJ2-1; D is undetermined. The V end lost 5 bases, the J end lost 9 bases, and 8 bases lay between the germline ends. This CDR3 has 11 amino acids. The CDR3 protein is CASSLRIEQFF. In DNA form, the CDR3 reads TGTGCCAGCAGTCTTAGAATTGAGCAGTTCTTC.

This rearrangement joins TRBV1 to TRBJ1-5. TRBV1 is a pseudogene segment. The CDR3 has 18 residues. In DNA form, the CDR3 reads TGCACCAGCAGCCAAGATCCTATCTGCGGAGTTTGGAATCAGCCCCAGCATTTT. Amino acid sequence: CTSSQDPICGVWNQPQHF.

The CDR3 DNA follows: TGTGCCAGCAGCCGGACTGAAGACCAAGAGACCCAGTACTTC. Protein product: CASSRTEDQETQYF. J is TRBJ2-5 and V is TRBV4-2; the D gene is possibly TRBD2 (5 bases). The germline V gene encodes CDR1 LGHNA and CDR2 YNFKEQ. Trimming took 4 bases from V and 0 from J, leaving 9 bases between them. The CDR3 has 14 residues.

DNA of the CDR3: TGTGCCAGCAGCCCCGGGAGCTTAGCAACCCTCCACTTT. Translation gives CASSPGSLATLHF. V is TRBV7-2 and J is TRBJ1-6; D unclear. Germline assignment: CDR1 SGHTA and CDR2 FQGNSA. The V gene lost 5 bases and the J gene lost 14 bases, with 16 bases spanning the gap. The CDR3 contains 13 residues.

CDR3 protein: CARSLVRRDGYTF. In nucleotides, the CDR3 is TGTGCCAGAAGCTTAGTACGGCGGGACGGCTACACCTTC. The chain employs TRBV7-5 and TRBJ1-2. TRBV7-5 is a listed pseudogene. This CDR3 comprises 13 residues.

The J gene is TRBJ2-1, the V gene TRBV7-8; 9 bases match TRBD2. Trimming took 0 bases from V and 6 from J; bases not matched to a gene: 6. Germline V gene lookup returns CDR1 SGHVS and CDR2 FQNEAQ. The CDR3 contains 16 residues. CDR3 in amino acids: CASSLALSGGPNEQFF. CDR3 bases: TGTGCCAGCAGCTTAGCGCTGAGCGGGGGGCCCAATGAGCAGTTCTTC.

The chain recombines TRBV10-3 with TRBJ2-7; TRBD1 matches at 9 bases. The germline gives CDR1 ENHRY, CDR2 SYGVKD. The CDR3 covers 15 residues. V trimming: 3 bases; J trimming: 3 bases; junction bases outside the gene matches: 6. CDR3 nucleotides: TGTGCCATCAGTGAAAGACAGGGGGGCGGCTACGAGCAGTACTTC. Residues: CAISERQGGGYEQYF.

This clone has a single count. The chain carries TRBV13 and TRBJ2-7; 13 bases fit TRBD2. Germline CDR1 is PRHDT and CDR2 is FYEKMQ (reference sequence). With V trimmed by 3 bases and J by 4 bases, 3 bases remained unmatched. The length of the CDR3 is 15 residues. The CDR3 DNA reads as TGTGCCAGCAGCTTTAGGACTAGCGGGGGTTACGAGCAGTACTTC. It codes for CASSFRTSGGYEQYF.

The rearrangement joins TRBV6-5 to TRBJ1-5; 11 nucleotides align to TRBD1. Trimming removed 6 bases from V and 4 bases from J; junction bases left unmatched: 5. CDR3 length equals 15 residues. Germline CDR1 and CDR2: MNHEY and SVGAGI. The CDR3 DNA reads TGTGCCAGCAGAAGGACAGGGGGCGGGAATCAGCCCCAGCATTTT. Its translation: CASRRTGGGNQPQHF.

The chain couples TRBV10-1 to TRBJ2-7, with a weak D call TRBD1 (6 bases). CDR3 length equals 14 residues. CDR1 WNHNN and CDR2 SYGVQD come from the germline V gene (reference sequence). Trimming pared 5 bases from V and 2 bases from J, leaving 13 bases between. CDR3 sequence: CASSRTESTYEQYF. DNA for the CDR3: TGCGCCAGCAGTAGGACAGAATCAACCTACGAGCAGTACTTC.

This chain links TRBV6-6 with TRBJ1-1; D call uncertain. This CDR3 has 14 amino acids. V lost 8 bases and J 3 bases, leaving 16 bases between the germline ends. Germline V CDR1 and CDR2: MNHNY, SVGAGI (reference sequence). The CDR3 sequence is CASAIGGGYTEAFF. In DNA form, the CDR3 reads TGTGCCAGCGCTATTGGAGGAGGGTACACTGAAGCTTTCTTT.

J is TRBJ1-2 and V is TRBV5-1; D possibly corresponds to TRBD1 (6 bases). CDR1 is SGHRS, CDR2 YFSETQ, per germline. V was shortened by 6 bases and J by 8 bases, with 23 bases between the two germline ends. CDR3 length: 15 residues. The CDR3 nucleotides are TGCGCCAGCAAGACCGGACAGACGATAGAAGGGGGCTACACCTTC. Amino acid sequence: CASKTGQTIEGGYTF.

This chain uses TRBV10-2 with TRBJ1-2, with unresolved D. V was clipped by 2 bases and J by 9 bases, with 10 bases between them. This CDR3 is 12 amino acids long. Germline CDR1 is WSHSY and CDR2 is SAAADI. CDR3 protein: CASSEGPSSYTF. As DNA, the CDR3 is TGCGCCAGCAGTGAGGGACCTAGCAGCTACACCTTC.